What follows are 6 T cell receptor beta chains derived from one specimen sequenced in a study of T cell responses to AZD1222 COVID-19 vaccine. Repertoires were generated with immunoSEQ multiplex PCR, while TCRdb's copy carries only in-frame clones and drops some. This table holds about 69,000 clones, roughly 85% found once. The specimen was peripheral blood, collected 28 days after the second AZD1222 dose. The receptor source for this set is an adult who received the AZD1222 COVID-19 vaccine.

V usage is TRBV4-1 and J usage is TRBJ2-5; unclear D gene. CDR3 length: 14 amino acids. CDR1 and CDR2 (germline): MGHRA, YSYEKL. Trimming took 1 base from V and 4 from J, leaving 10 bases between them. CDR3 DNA sequence: TGCGCCAGCAGCCAAGGGGCGTTCGGAGAGACCCAGTACTTC. Amino acids: CASSQGAFGETQYF.

The chain couples TRBV5-6 to TRBJ2-4; 7 bases are a match to TRBD1. The CDR3 has 17 amino acids. Germline V gene data show CDR1 as SGHDT and CDR2 as YYEEEE. Germline trimming cut 0 bases from V and 1 base from J; bases unmatched to any gene: 7. For the CDR3, the DNA is TGTGCCAGCAGCTTGGGAGGGGGCGTTTACGCCAAAAACATTCAGTACTTC. Its translation: CASSLGGGVYAKNIQYF.

The chain has TRBV9 and TRBJ1-2; possibly TRBD1 for D (5 bases). This CDR3 spans 17 amino acids. Germline CDR1 SGDLS, CDR2 YYNGEE. Trimming pared 3 bases from V and 5 bases from J, leaving 23 bases between. CDR3 DNA: TGTGCCAGCAGCGCAAACGTAGGACAACCACTCGCTTATGGCTACACCTTC. Amino acids: CASSANVGQPLAYGYTF.

This clone was detected only a few times. This chain uses TRBV6-5 with TRBJ1-5, with TRBD1 matching over 8 bases. The V and J ends lost 6 bases and 7 bases, in that order; junction bases with no gene match: 11. The germline V gene has CDR1 MNHEY and CDR2 SVGAGI. The CDR3 loop spans 15 amino acids. CDR3 bases: TGTGCCAGCAGGCTAGGGGTGGACAGGGACCAGCCCCAGCATTTT. Amino acid sequence: CASRLGVDRDQPQHF.

Comments on this clone: One end of the junction varies from germline; a read error may be responsible. V and J are TRBV5-6 and TRBJ1-1; D unclear. CDR3 length: 15 residues. Germline CDR1 SGHDT, CDR2 YYEEEE. The DNA for the CDR3 is TGTGCCAGCAGCCCAACTGGACCGGGGAACAGTGAAGCTTTCTTT. Amino acids: CASSPTGPGNSEAFF.

This clone was counted a single time. The rearrangement uses TRBV10-3 and TRBJ1-3; D ambiguous. Per germline, CDR1 ENHRY and CDR2 SYGVKD. Trimming shortened V by 4 bases and J by 0 bases, and 10 bases separated the two germline ends. This CDR3 is built from 15 residues. CDR3 DNA: TGTGCCATCAGTGTGGGTAGCCCCTCTGGAAACACCATATATTTT. This codes for CAISVGSPSGNTIYF.